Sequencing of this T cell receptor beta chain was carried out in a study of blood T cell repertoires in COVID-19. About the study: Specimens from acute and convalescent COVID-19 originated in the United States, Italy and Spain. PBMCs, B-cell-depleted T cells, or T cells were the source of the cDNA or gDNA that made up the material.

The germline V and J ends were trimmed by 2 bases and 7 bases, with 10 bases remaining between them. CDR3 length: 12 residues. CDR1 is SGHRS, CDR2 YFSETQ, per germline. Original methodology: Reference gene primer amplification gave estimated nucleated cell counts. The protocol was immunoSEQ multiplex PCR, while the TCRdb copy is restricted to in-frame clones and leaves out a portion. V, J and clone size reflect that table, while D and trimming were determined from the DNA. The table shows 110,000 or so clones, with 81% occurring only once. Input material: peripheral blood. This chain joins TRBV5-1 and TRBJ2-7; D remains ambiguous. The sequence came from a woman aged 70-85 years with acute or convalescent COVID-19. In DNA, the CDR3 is TGCGCCAGCAGCTTCTCGGGTGGGGAGCAGTACTTC. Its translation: CASSFSGGEQYF.